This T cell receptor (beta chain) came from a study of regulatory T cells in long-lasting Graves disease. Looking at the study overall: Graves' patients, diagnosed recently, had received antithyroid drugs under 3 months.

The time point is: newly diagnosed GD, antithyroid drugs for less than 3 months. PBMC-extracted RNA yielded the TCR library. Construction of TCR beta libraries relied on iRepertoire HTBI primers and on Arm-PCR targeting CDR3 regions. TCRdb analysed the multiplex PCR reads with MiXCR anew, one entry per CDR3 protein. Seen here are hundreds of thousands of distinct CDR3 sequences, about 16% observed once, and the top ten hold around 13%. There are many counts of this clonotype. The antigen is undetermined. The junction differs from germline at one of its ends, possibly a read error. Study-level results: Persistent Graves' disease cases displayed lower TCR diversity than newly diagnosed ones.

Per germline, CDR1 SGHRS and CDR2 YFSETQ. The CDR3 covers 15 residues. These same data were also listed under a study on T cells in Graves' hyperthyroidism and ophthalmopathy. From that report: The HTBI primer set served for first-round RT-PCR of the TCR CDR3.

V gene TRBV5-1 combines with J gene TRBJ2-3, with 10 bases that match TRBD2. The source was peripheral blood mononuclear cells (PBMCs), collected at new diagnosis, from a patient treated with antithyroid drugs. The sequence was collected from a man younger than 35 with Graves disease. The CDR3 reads CASSSGLAGTDTQYF. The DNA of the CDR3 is TGTGCCAGCAGCTCAGGACTAGCGGGCACAGATACGCAGTATTTT.